The rows below give T cell receptor beta chains drawn from one sample of a study of blood T cells in healthy people across ages. TCRdb re-called the 5' RACE reads through MiXCR, storing one row per CDR3 protein. Among about 760,000 distinct CDR3 sequences listed, 20% to 25% were seen once. This same sample was also taken into another study, of T cells of mothers and their children.

The sequenced material came from blood. These receptor sequences come from a boy younger than 18 in good health. CDR3s include the opening cysteine and the closing phenylalanine or tryptophan. D genes are given only for firm matches. Expanded clones are given a class, and other clones once, few, many or no size at all.

abundance,v_gene,d_gene,j_gene,CDR3aa,CDR3nt
few,TRBV7-3,NA,TRBJ2-7,CASSPTISGPYEQYF,TGTGCCAGCAGCCCGACGATTAGCGGCCCCTACGAGCAGTACTTC
NA,TRBV29-1,TRBD2,TRBJ2-1,CSVEALASGKTHNEQFF,TGCAGCGTTGAAGCTTTAGCTAGCGGGAAAACCCACAATGAGCAGTTCTTC
NA,TRBV7-9,NA,TRBJ1-2,CASSLDDGVYGYTF,TGTGCCAGCAGCTTAGACGATGGGGTCTATGGCTACACCTTC
NA,TRBV6-6,NA,TRBJ2-3,CASMKGADTQYF,TGTGCCAGCATGAAGGGTGCAGATACGCAGTATTTT
NA,TRBV12-3/TRBV12-4,NA,TRBJ1-4,CASSLRRGGNEKLFF,TGTGCCAGCAGCCTCCGTCGCGGGGGTAATGAAAAACTGTTTTTT
once,TRBV20-1,NA,TRBJ2-1,CSAPGAGRQEQFF,TGCAGTGCCCCGGGGGCAGGTCGTCAAGAGCAGTTCTTC
few,TRBV13,NA,TRBJ2-3,CASSLGGGRRTDTQYF,TGTGCCAGCAGCTTAGGGGGGGGACGGCGCACAGATACGCAGTATTTT
many,TRBV24-1,NA,TRBJ2-1,CATTSDSREQFF,TGTGCCACCACCTCGGACTCTAGAGAGCAGTTCTTC
few,TRBV7-2,NA,TRBJ1-2,CASSPHQEGNGYTF,TGTGCCAGCAGCCCCCATCAAGAGGGTAATGGCTACACCTTC
NA,TRBV29-1,NA,TRBJ2-7,CSVGPNRDSYEQYF,TGCAGCGTTGGCCCGAACAGGGACTCCTACGAGCAGTACTTC
NA,TRBV5-1,NA,TRBJ1-3,CASSLEGSPGNTIYF,TGCGCCAGCAGCTTAGAAGGGAGCCCTGGAAACACCATATATTTT
few,TRBV29-1,NA,TRBJ2-5,CSVVTRGWETQYF,TGCAGCGTTGTAACCAGGGGATGGGAGACCCAGTACTTC
NA,TRBV28,NA,TRBJ1-2,CASSLFGVGYGYTF,TGTGCCAGCAGTTTATTTGGGGTCGGCTATGGCTACACCTTC
NA,TRBV4-2,NA,TRBJ1-2,CASSQDGTEDYGYTF,TGTGCCAGCAGCCAAGACGGAACCGAGGACTATGGCTACACCTTC
few,TRBV6-5,TRBD2,TRBJ2-3,CASSRGAGLGTDTQYF,TGTGCCAGTTCCCGGGGAGCGGGGCTTGGCACAGATACGCAGTATTTT
NA,TRBV4-2,NA,TRBJ2-7,CASSQDGRSYEQYF,TGTGCCAGCAGCCAAGATGGCAGGTCCTACGAGCAGTACTTC
few,TRBV7-2,NA,TRBJ2-3,CASSLQQQPDTQYF,TGTGCCAGCAGCTTACAACAGCAACCAGATACGCAGTATTTT
few,TRBV28,TRBD1,TRBJ2-5,CASSYPRTTGTDQETQYF,TGTGCCAGCAGTTACCCTCGGACAACCGGGACAGACCAAGAGACCCAGTACTTC
few,TRBV7-2,NA,TRBJ2-4,CASSLEGPPRRGQYF,TGTGCCAGCAGCTTAGAGGGACCACCGCGGCGGGGCCAGTACTTC
few,TRBV4-1,TRBD2,TRBJ2-5,CASSQEVSAGGETQYF,TGCGCCAGCAGCCAAGAGGTTTCAGCGGGAGGGGAGACCCAGTACTTC
few,TRBV29-1,NA,TRBJ2-2,CSVAGLLNTGELFF,TGCAGCGTTGCCGGGCTATTGAACACCGGGGAGCTGTTTTTT
NA,TRBV29-1,NA,TRBJ2-1,CSVALGANEQFF,TGCAGTGTTGCGCTAGGCGCTAATGAGCAGTTCTTC
few,TRBV20-1,TRBD2,TRBJ2-1,CSARDLGSGGHNEQFF,TGCAGTGCTAGAGATCTGGGTAGCGGGGGGCATAATGAGCAGTTCTTC
few,TRBV7-2,TRBD2,TRBJ2-1,CASSLGGGSRFF,TGTGCCAGCAGCTTAGGCGGCGGGAGTCGGTTCTTC
NA,TRBV29-1,TRBD2,TRBJ2-1,CSVVASGSHYNEQFF,TGCAGCGTTGTGGCTAGCGGGAGTCATTACAATGAGCAGTTCTTC
NA,TRBV10-1,NA,TRBJ2-3,CASSEDAGIDTQYF,TGCGCCAGCAGTGAAGATGCGGGTATTGATACGCAGTATTTT
NA,TRBV12-3/TRBV12-4,NA,TRBJ1-1,CASTLNPDEAFF,TGTGCCAGCACCCTCAACCCGGATGAAGCTTTCTTT
NA,TRBV5-1,TRBD1,TRBJ2-1,CASSSLLTGHNEQFF,TGCGCCAGCAGCTCTTTATTGACAGGGCACAATGAGCAGTTCTTC
many,TRBV7-9,TRBD1,TRBJ2-7,CASSSMTGSYEQYF,TGTGCCAGCAGCTCCATGACAGGGTCATACGAGCAGTACTTC
NA,TRBV7-6,NA,TRBJ2-5,CASSSKSELLTSSTETQYF,TGTGCCAGCAGCTCTAAATCCGAACTCCTCACTAGCAGCACAGAGACCCAGTACTTC
many,TRBV5-1,NA,TRBJ1-4,CASSLAGTLNEKLFF,TGCGCCAGCAGCTTGGCAGGGACACTTAATGAAAAACTGTTTTTT
NA,TRBV28,TRBD1,TRBJ1-1,CASSSRTGSGTEAFF,TGTGCCAGCAGTTCTAGGACAGGGAGTGGCACTGAAGCTTTCTTT
NA,TRBV20-1,TRBD2,TRBJ2-7,CSASLSSGAYEQYF,TGCAGTGCTAGTCTGTCTAGCGGGGCATACGAGCAGTACTTC
NA,TRBV15,NA,TRBJ2-3,CATGSAEDTQYF,TGTGCCACCGGGTCCGCCGAAGATACGCAGTATTTT
NA,TRBV20-1,NA,TRBJ2-7,CSASTGAYEQYF,TGCAGTGCTAGTACGGGGGCCTACGAGCAGTACTTC
NA,TRBV7-2,NA,TRBJ2-2,CASSQAGIGTGELFF,TGTGCCAGCAGCCAGGCGGGGATAGGAACCGGGGAGCTGTTTTTT
few,TRBV28,NA,TRBJ2-1,CASSFLYNEQFF,TGTGCCAGCAGTTTTCTCTACAATGAGCAGTTCTTC
NA,TRBV2,TRBD1,TRBJ2-3,CASSRDRQGADTQYF,TGTGCCAGCAGTAGGGACAGGCAGGGGGCAGATACGCAGTATTTT
NA,TRBV11-3,TRBD2,TRBJ2-5,CASSLAFGGQETQYF,TGTGCCAGCAGCTTAGCCTTCGGGGGGCAAGAGACCCAGTACTTC